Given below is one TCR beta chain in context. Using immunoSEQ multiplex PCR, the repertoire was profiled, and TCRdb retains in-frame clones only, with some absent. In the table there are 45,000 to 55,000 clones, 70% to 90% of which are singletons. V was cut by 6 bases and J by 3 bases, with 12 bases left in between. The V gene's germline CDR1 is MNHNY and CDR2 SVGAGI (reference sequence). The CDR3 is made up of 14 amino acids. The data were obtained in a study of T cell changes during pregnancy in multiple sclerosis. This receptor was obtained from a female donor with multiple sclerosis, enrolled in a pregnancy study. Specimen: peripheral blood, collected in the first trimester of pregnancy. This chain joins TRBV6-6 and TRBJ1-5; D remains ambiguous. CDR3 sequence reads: CASSDTSANQPQHF. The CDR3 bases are TGTGCCAGCAGCGACACATCTGCCAATCAGCCCCAGCATTTT.